This paragraph reports one T cell receptor (beta chain). The target antigen is unknown. This record comes from a study of T cell responses to AZD1222 COVID-19 vaccine. Some clones are missing from TCRdb's copy, which holds only in-frame ones; the method was immunoSEQ multiplex PCR. The table lists roughly 120,000 clones, 70% to 90% of them singletons. This CDR3 contains 13 residues. Germline CDR1 and CDR2: MNHEY and SVGAGI. V was clipped by 6 bases and J by 5 bases, with 13 bases between them. Study results and caveats: Dominant CD4 TCR responses targeted spike regions 160-218 and 743-854. Donors were chiefly white British, with a greater number of females, and clonal diversity was perhaps underestimated. Reportedly, nearly half the spike-specific TCRs target unmutated variant regions.

The source of this sequence is an adult in good health. The specimen was peripheral blood, collected on day 0 of MenACWY control vaccination. The chain employs TRBV6-5 and TRBJ2-5, with a possible D match to TRBD2 (6 bases). The DNA for the CDR3 is TGTGCCAGCAGCCAAAGGAGGGGCGAGACCCAGTACTTC. Translation gives CASSQRRGETQYF.